This T cell receptor (beta chain) is from a study of T cells in Graves' hyperthyroidism and ophthalmopathy. General study points: Clonotypes that were expanded in thyroid above 0.001 mostly appeared in blood too.

The source material, RNA transcripts, was used to amplify TCR beta CDR3 regions. The study used the HTBI primer set for a first-round RT-PCR of the TCR CDR3. TCRdb reanalysed the multiplex PCR reads using MiXCR and keeps one entry per CDR3 protein. Among hundreds of thousands of distinct CDR3 sequences listed, over 35% were seen once. This clonotype was counted between two and nine times. Its specificity is not known. V was shortened by 4 bases and J by 0 bases, with 14 bases between the two germline ends. CDR1 and CDR2 from the germline V gene are SGHNT and YYREEE (reference sequence). CDR3 length: 15 residues.

The TCR sequence derives from a woman between 40 and 55 years old with Graves' hyperthyroidism. Sequencing was done on a sample of blood. The chain combines TRBV5-4 with TRBJ2-7; tentative D call: TRBD2 (6 bases). The CDR3 loop is CASSQTTGSSYEQYF. The CDR3 DNA follows: TGTGCCAGCAGCCAGACAACCGGGAGCTCCTACGAGCAGTACTTC.